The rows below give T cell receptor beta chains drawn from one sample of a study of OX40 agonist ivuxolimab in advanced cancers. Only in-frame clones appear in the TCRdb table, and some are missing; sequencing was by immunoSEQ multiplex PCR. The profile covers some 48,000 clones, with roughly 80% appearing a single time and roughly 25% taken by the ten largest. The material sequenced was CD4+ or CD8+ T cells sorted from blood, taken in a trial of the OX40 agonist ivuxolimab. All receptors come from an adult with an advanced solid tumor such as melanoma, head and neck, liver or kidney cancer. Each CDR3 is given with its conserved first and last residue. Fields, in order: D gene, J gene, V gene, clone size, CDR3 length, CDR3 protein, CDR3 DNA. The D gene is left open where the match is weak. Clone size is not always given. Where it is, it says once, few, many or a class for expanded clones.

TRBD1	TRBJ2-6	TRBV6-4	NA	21	CASSDSPEMTGGSSGANVLTF	TGTGCCAGCAGTGACTCCCCCGAGATGACAGGGGGAAGCTCTGGGGCCAACGTCCTGACTTTC
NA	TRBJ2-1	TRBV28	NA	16	CASSLASAATYNEQFF	TGTGCCAGCAGTTTAGCCTCGGCCGCGACCTACAATGAGCAGTTCTTC
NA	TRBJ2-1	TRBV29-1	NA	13	CSVETGAVNEQFF	TGCAGCGTTGAGACGGGAGCGGTCAATGAGCAGTTCTTC
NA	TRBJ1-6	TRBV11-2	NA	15	CASSPFSSYNSPLHF	TGTGCCAGCAGCCCCTTCAGCTCCTATAATTCACCCCTCCACTTT
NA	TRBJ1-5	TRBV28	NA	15	CASSFMKGGNQPQHF	TGTGCCAGCAGTTTTATGAAGGGAGGAAATCAGCCCCAGCATTTT
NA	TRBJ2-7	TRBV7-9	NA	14	CASSSGQGTNEQYF	TGTGCCAGCAGCTCGGGGCAGGGCACTAACGAGCAGTACTTC
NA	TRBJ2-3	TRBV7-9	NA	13	CASSLGGADTQYF	TGTGCCAGCAGCTTAGGAGGGGCAGATACGCAGTATTTT
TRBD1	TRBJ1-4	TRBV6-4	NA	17	CASGFQTGDATNEKLFF	TGTGCCAGCGGATTCCAAACAGGGGACGCGACTAATGAAAAACTGTTTTTT
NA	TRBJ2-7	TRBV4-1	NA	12	CASSQVEYEQYF	TGCGCCAGCAGCCAAGTAGAATACGAGCAGTACTTC
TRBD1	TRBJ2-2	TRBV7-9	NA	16	CASGLRTGGSTGELFF	TGTGCCAGCGGCCTCAGAACAGGGGGCTCGACCGGGGAGCTGTTTTTT
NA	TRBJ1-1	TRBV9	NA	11	CASSVGGEAFF	TGTGCCAGCAGCGTAGGAGGGGAAGCTTTCTTT
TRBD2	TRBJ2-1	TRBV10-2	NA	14	CASNELAVYNEQFF	TGCGCCAGCAATGAACTAGCGGTCTACAATGAGCAGTTCTTC
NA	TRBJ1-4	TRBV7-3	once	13	CASSLGPNEKLFF	TGTGCCAGCAGCTTAGGTCCCAATGAAAAACTGTTTTTT
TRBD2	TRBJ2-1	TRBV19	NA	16	CASSATVAGYHNEQFF	TGTGCCAGTAGTGCCACGGTAGCGGGATACCACAATGAGCAGTTCTTC
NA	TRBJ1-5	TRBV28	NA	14	CASSLSDSDQPQHF	TGTGCCAGCAGTTTATCGGATTCGGATCAGCCCCAGCATTTT
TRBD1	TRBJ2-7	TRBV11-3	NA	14	CASSFGTGSYEQYF	TGTGCCAGCAGCTTCGGGACAGGCTCCTACGAGCAGTACTTC
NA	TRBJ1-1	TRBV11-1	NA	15	CASSLARGRNTEAFF	TGTGCCAGCAGCTTAGCGCGGGGGAGGAACACTGAAGCTTTCTTT
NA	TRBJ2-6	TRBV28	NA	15	CASSLGGSGANVLTF	TGTGCCAGCAGTTTGGGGGGCTCTGGGGCCAACGTCCTGACTTTC
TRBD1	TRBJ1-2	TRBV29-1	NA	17	CSVDLISPGQGLYGYTF	TGCAGCGTTGACTTGATAAGTCCGGGACAGGGGTTATATGGCTACACCTTC
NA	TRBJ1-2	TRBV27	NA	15	CASSGRASPNYGYTF	TGTGCCAGTTCGGGACGCGCCTCTCCTAACTATGGCTACACCTTC
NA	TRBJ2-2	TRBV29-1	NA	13	CSVEGGNTGELFF	TGCAGCGTTGAAGGGGGAAACACCGGGGAGCTGTTTTTT
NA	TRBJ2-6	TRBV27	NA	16	CASSFSSPSGANVLTF	TGTGCCAGCAGTTTCTCCTCCCCCTCTGGGGCCAACGTCCTGACTTTC
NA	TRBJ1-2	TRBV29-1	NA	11	CSTEGNYGYTF	TGCAGCACGGAGGGCAACTATGGCTACACCTTC
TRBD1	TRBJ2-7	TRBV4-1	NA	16	CASSQAGTGLSYEQYF	TGCGCCAGCAGCCAAGCCGGGACAGGGTTGTCCTACGAGCAGTACTTC
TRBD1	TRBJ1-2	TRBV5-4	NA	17	CASSPRWGTDANYGYTF	TGTGCCAGCAGCCCTAGATGGGGGACAGATGCTAACTATGGCTACACCTTC
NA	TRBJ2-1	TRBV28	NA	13	CASSSPLGETPFF	TGTGCCAGCAGCTCCCCCTTAGGGGAAACGCCGTTCTTC
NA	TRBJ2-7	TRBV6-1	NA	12	CASSISAYEQYF	TGTGCCAGCAGTATTAGCGCCTACGAGCAGTACTTC